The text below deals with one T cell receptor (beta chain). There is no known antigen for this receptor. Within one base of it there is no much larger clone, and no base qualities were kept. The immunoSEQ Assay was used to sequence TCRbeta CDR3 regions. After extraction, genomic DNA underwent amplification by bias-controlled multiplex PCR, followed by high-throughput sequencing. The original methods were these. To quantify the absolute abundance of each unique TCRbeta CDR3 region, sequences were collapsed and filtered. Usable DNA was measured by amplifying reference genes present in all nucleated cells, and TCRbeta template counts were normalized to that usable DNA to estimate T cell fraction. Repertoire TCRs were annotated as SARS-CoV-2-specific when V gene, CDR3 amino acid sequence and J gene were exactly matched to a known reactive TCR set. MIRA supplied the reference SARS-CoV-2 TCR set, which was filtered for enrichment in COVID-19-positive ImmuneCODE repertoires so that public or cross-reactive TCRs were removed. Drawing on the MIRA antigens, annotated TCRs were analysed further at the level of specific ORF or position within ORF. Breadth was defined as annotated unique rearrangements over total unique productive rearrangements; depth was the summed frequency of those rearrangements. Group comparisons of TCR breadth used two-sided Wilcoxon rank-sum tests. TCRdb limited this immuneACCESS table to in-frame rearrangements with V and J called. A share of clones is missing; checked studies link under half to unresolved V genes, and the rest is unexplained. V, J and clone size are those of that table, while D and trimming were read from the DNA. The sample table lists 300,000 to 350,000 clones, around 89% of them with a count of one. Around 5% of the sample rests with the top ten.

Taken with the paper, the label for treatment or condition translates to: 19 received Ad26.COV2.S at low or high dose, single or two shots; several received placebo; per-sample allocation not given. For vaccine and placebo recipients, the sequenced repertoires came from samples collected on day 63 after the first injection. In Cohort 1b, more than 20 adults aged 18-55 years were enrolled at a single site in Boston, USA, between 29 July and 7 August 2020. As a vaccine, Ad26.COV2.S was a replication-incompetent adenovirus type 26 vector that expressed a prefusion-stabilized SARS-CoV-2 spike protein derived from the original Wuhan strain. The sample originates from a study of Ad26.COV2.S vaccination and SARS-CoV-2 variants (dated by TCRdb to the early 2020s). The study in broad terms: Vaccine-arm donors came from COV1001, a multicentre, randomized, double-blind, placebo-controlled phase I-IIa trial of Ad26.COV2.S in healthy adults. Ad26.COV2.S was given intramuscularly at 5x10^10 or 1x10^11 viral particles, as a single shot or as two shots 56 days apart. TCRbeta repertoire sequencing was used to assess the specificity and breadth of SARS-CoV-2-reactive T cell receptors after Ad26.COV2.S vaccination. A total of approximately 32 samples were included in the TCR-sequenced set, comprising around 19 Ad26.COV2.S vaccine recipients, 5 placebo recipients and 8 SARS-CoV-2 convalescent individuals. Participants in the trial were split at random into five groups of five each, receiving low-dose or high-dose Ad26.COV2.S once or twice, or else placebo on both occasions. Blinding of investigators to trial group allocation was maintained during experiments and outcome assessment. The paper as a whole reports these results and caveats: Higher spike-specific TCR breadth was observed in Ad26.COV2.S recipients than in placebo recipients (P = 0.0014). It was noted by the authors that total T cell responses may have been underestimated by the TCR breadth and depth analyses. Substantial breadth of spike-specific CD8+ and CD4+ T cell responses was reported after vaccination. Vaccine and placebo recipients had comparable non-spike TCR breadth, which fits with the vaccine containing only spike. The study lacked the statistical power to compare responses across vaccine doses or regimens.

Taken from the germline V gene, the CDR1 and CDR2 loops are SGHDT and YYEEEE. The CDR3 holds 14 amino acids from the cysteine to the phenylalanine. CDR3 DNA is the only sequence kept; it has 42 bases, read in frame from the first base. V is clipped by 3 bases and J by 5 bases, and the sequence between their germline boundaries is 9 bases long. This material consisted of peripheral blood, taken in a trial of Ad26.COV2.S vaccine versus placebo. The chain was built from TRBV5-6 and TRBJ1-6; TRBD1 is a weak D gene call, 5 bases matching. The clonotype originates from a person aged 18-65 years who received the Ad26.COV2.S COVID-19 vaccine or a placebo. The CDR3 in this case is CASSSGDHNSPLHF. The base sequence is TGTGCCAGCAGCTCGGGGGACCATAATTCACCCCTCCACTTT.